This TCR beta chain was identified in a study of blood T cells in healthy people across ages (dated by TCRdb to 2013 to 2016). With respect to the entire study: In model experiments, roughly one uniquely barcoded TCR beta cDNA molecule per two T cells was captured by template switching. The study analyzed two additional independent replicas of 1 million unique cDNA reads from the same blood draw for two donors, one aged 18 to 30 and one aged 80 or older. To avoid experimental bias, donors of different ages were randomly spread across the sequencing lanes. The study measured age-related changes in TCR beta repertoire diversity using deep sequencing normalized with unique cDNA molecular identifiers. Donors were grouped into four age groups: young (average 16 years), middle-aged (around 39), aged (approximately 67) and long-lived (about 89).

This clonotype was detected only a few times. Its antigen is still unknown. No much larger clone exists at a distance of one base, and base qualities are not known. Donors were a few dozen systemically healthy Caucasian individuals from Russia aged roughly 6 to 90 years. Approximately 11 milliliters of peripheral blood were drawn from each donor into EDTA-treated Vacutainer tubes. Ficoll-Paque density-gradient centrifugation was used to isolate PBMCs, with at least 6.5 million per sample. Total RNA was extracted from PBMCs with Trizol reagent, with at least 6 micrograms obtained per sample. The percentages of naive CD45RAhigh/CD27high T cells were determined by flow cytometry on a PBMC aliquot from every donor. General conclusions and limits of the study: Donor CMV infection status was unknown, potentially confounding age-related changes in expanded clonotypes. Estimates of total diversity from one million sequenced T cells were regarded as lower bounds and underestimates. Observed TCR beta diversity per million T cells fell roughly linearly with age, and a significant reduction was already apparent by age about 36. Compared with the aged group, the long-lived group had more naive CD4+ T cells, fewer expanded clones and increased TCR diversity, a pattern suggesting age selection. A strong correlation was found between observed TCR beta diversity and the percentage of naive T cells measured by flow cytometry. Conclusive comparison of naive and antigen-experienced compartments was prevented by the profiling of bulk unsorted PBMCs.

To prepare the library, 5' RACE was applied. The sequencing machine was an Illumina HiSeq 2500. A second PCR of about 7 to 12 cycles was run with a J-beta primer mix and a sample-barcoded 5' primer. A unique molecular identifier was introduced onto each TCR beta cDNA molecule by a template-switch 5' adaptor carrying 12 random nucleotides. Each sample yielded at least 2.5 million CDR3-containing paired-end reads. First-strand cDNA was synthesized from all RNA with the Mint cDNA synthesis kit, primed by a TRBC-specific oligonucleotide. Following uracil-DNA glycosylase treatment, all cDNA underwent a first 18-cycle PCR with the universal primers M1SS and BC2_uni_R. In the source study's methods: For normalization, 1 million high-quality reads, each with a distinct molecular identifier, were randomly selected from each sample. Instead of being binned into consensus sequences, reads with shared molecular identifiers were discarded. CDR3 identification, clonotype clustering and error correction used MiTCR with a Q25 quality threshold and the strictest error-elimination algorithm. A nonparametric unseen species model using Euler transformation provided a lower-bound estimate of total TCR beta diversity. TCRdb applied fastp at Q25 and MiXCR to the public reads, then kept only in-frame beta chains. Records with the same CDR3 protein are collapsed into one entry carrying the most frequent genes and DNA. The V and J calls follow TCRdb's processing rather than the paper's. For this sample the table gives about 1.1 million distinct CDR3 sequences, of which around two fifths were detected only once. The ten largest clones take up roughly 13% of the sample.

The receptor's source is a man aged 18 to 30 in good health. Sequencing was carried out using blood.

The nucleotides are TGTGCCAGCAGTCAAGGGTTCAGCTACGAGCAGTACTTC. This gives the protein CASSQGFSYEQYF. The sequence joins TRBV7-3 to TRBJ2-7; no D gene is confidently identified. The cysteine opens and the phenylalanine closes a CDR3 of 13 amino acids. Kept here is only the CDR3 DNA, which spans 39 bases and is read in frame from base 1. Trimming removed 6 bases from V and 3 bases from J, leaving 12 bases between the germline ends. CDR1 and CDR2 were assigned from the germline V gene as SGHTA and FQGTGA.